Reported below is one T cell receptor (beta chain). Its antigen is not identified. The data were taken from a study of T cell responses to AZD1222 COVID-19 vaccine. The study, taken as a whole, reports: There were mostly white British donors and more females than males, and clonal diversity was possibly underestimated. Just a handful of people given AZD1222 tested seropositive at baseline.

The table came from immunoSEQ multiplex PCR; TCRdb's copy has only in-frame clones and leaves some out. Of 110,000 to 150,000 clones detected, over 90% appear once; the ten largest clones hold approximately 4.9%. Source: peripheral blood, taken on day 0 of AZD1222 vaccination. The source of this sequence is an adult in good health.

CDR3 amino acids: CASSPGTGPLNEQFF. The CDR3 region has the DNA TGTGCCAGCAGCCCCGGGACAGGGCCCCTCAATGAGCAGTTCTTC. This sequence joins TRBV7-2 and TRBJ2-1; 9 bases align to TRBD1. Germline trimming cut 5 bases from V and 6 bases from J; bases unmatched to any gene: 8. Germline assignment: CDR1 SGHTA and CDR2 FQGNSA. This CDR3 is 15 amino acids long.